Listed below are T cell receptor beta chains from one sample, sequenced in a study of cytomegalovirus exposure and HLA in healthy donors. The table came from immunoSEQ multiplex PCR; TCRdb's copy has only in-frame clones and leaves some out. The sample shows 60,000 to 70,000 clones, 65% to 85% of them seen only once. The source material was PBMCs. These receptor sequences come from a woman in her twenties or thirties in good health and CMV-seronegative. CDR3s include the opening cysteine and the closing phenylalanine or tryptophan. The order of the fields is clone size, D gene, J gene, V gene, CDR3 protein, CDR3 DNA. A D gene is named only where the DNA matches it firmly. The size field is filled for only some rows; it gives once, few, many or a size class.

-,TRBD1,TRBJ2-7,TRBV7-9,CASSRTGRSYEQYF,TGTGCCAGCAGCAGGACAGGGAGGTCCTACGAGCAGTACTTC
-,TRBD1,TRBJ2-6,TRBV7-2,CASMTGPGANVLTF,TGTGCCAGCATGACAGGGCCCGGGGCCAACGTCCTGACTTTC
-,-,TRBJ2-5,TRBV18,CASSPRRGETQYF,TGTGCCAGCTCACCGAGGCGTGGGGAGACCCAGTACTTC
-,-,TRBJ2-3,TRBV5-1,CASSLEPSAAGTDTQYF,TGCGCCAGCAGCTTGGAGCCTAGCGCGGCTGGCACAGATACGCAGTATTTT
-,TRBD1,TRBJ1-1,TRBV2,CASATTGSTEAFF,TGTGCCAGCGCCACGACAGGGTCCACTGAAGCTTTCTTT
few,-,TRBJ2-5,TRBV5-1,CASRGSGSQETQYF,TGCGCCAGCAGGGGTAGCGGAAGCCAAGAGACCCAGTACTTC
few,-,TRBJ1-1,TRBV5-7,CASSSVWSTEAFF,TGTGCCAGCAGCTCCGTATGGAGCACTGAAGCTTTCTTT
once,-,TRBJ1-6,TRBV28,CASSPRTANNSPLHF,TGTGCCAGCAGTCCCCGGACAGCAAATAATTCACCCCTCCACTTT
-,-,TRBJ1-2,TRBV4-1,CASSQGTAQLVYGYTF,TGCGCCAGCAGCCAAGGGACAGCTCAGTTAGTCTATGGCTACACCTTC
once,-,TRBJ2-3,TRBV20-1,CSVIVRLQYF,TGCAGTGTAATAGTCAGGTTGCAGTATTTT
-,TRBD1,TRBJ1-1,TRBV5-6,CASSLDRGIMNTEAFF,TGTGCCAGCAGCTTGGACAGGGGAATTATGAACACTGAAGCTTTCTTT
-,TRBD1,TRBJ2-1,TRBV2,CASSADGRGLYNEQFF,TGTGCCAGCAGTGCTGACGGCAGGGGGCTTTACAATGAGCAGTTCTTC
-,-,TRBJ2-7,TRBV30,CAWSRSGAYEQYF,TGTGCCTGGAGTAGATCAGGGGCCTACGAGCAGTACTTC
-,-,TRBJ2-7,TRBV6-1,CASSSQGHNEQYF,TGTGCCAGCAGCTCGCAGGGGCATAACGAGCAGTACTTC
-,TRBD2,TRBJ2-7,TRBV7-9,CASSQGPSGSYEQYF,TGTGCCAGCAGCCAGGGGCCTAGCGGGTCCTACGAGCAGTACTTC
-,-,TRBJ1-2,TRBV7-8,CASSHDMSFGYTF,TGTGCCAGCAGCCACGATATGAGTTTTGGCTACACCTTC
few,-,TRBJ2-3,TRBV7-7,CASSTGLSSTDTQYF,TGTGCTAGCAGTACGGGACTTTCTTCCACAGATACGCAGTATTTT
-,-,TRBJ1-5,TRBV6-4,CASSERGPWRGANQPQHF,TGTGCCAGCAGTGAAAGAGGACCATGGCGGGGTGCTAATCAGCCCCAGCATTTT
-,-,TRBJ1-1,TRBV20-1,CSALDMPEAFF,TGCAGTGCTCTGGACATGCCTGAAGCTTTCTTT
-,-,TRBJ2-7,TRBV7-2,CASSLVDNYEQYF,TGTGCCAGCAGCTTAGTGGACAACTACGAGCAGTACTTC
-,-,TRBJ1-6,TRBV28,CASSLYNSYNSPLHF,TGTGCCAGCAGTTTATATAACTCCTATAATTCACCCCTCCACTTT
-,-,TRBJ2-5,TRBV11-3,CASSSFQETQYF,TGTGCCAGCAGCTCCTTTCAAGAGACCCAGTACTTC
-,-,TRBJ2-7,TRBV5-4,CASSTKSGGPYEQYF,TGTGCCAGCTCAACAAAATCCGGGGGTCCCTACGAGCAGTACTTC
-,-,TRBJ2-3,TRBV4-3,CASSQELRGTDTQYF,TGCGCCAGCAGCCAAGAGCTTAGAGGCACAGATACGCAGTATTTT
-,-,TRBJ2-7,TRBV6-8,CASLALPKRSSYEQYF,TGTGCCAGTTTGGCACTACCGAAAAGGAGCTCCTACGAGCAGTACTTC
few,TRBD1,TRBJ1-4,TRBV5-4,CASSPDRGGEKLFF,TGTGCCAGCAGCCCCGACAGGGGTGGAGAAAAACTGTTTTTT
-,TRBD1,TRBJ1-2,TRBV25-1,CASSKAGGDWNYGYTF,TGTGCCAGCAGTAAGGCAGGGGGCGACTGGAACTATGGCTACACCTTC
-,TRBD2,TRBJ2-5,TRBV7-6,CASSLPPGLAQETQYF,TGTGCCAGCAGCTTACCGCCGGGACTAGCGCAAGAGACCCAGTACTTC
-,-,TRBJ2-1,TRBV27,CASKFSRELNEQFF,TGTGCCAGCAAGTTCTCTCGGGAGCTCAATGAGCAGTTCTTC